This T cell receptor beta chain was found in a study of technical replicates of blood from a few donors. The germline V gene encodes CDR1 SGDLS and CDR2 YYNGEE. V trimming: 3 bases; J trimming: 1 base; junction bases outside the gene matches: 9. This CDR3 is built from 16 residues. Sequenced by immunoSEQ multiplex PCR; TCRdb stores in-frame clones only, minus some. The sample lists some 94,000 clones; around 96% were seen once. This sequence originates from a human donor in good health. Source material: T cells isolated from PBMCs. The chain is built from TRBV9 and TRBJ2-7; 8 positions agree with TRBD1. CDR3 sequence (DNA): TGTGCCAGCAGCGCGGAGGACAGGGTGACTTCCTACGAGCAGTACTTC. This translates into CASSAEDRVTSYEQYF. Looking up the rest from reference TRBV9 and TRBJ2-7 gives the full variable domain: DSGVTQTPKHLITATGQRVTLRCSPRSGDLSVYWYQQSLDQGLQFLIQYYNGEERAKGNILERFSAQQFPDLHSELNLSSLELGDSALYFCASSAEDRVTSYEQYFGPGTRLTVT.